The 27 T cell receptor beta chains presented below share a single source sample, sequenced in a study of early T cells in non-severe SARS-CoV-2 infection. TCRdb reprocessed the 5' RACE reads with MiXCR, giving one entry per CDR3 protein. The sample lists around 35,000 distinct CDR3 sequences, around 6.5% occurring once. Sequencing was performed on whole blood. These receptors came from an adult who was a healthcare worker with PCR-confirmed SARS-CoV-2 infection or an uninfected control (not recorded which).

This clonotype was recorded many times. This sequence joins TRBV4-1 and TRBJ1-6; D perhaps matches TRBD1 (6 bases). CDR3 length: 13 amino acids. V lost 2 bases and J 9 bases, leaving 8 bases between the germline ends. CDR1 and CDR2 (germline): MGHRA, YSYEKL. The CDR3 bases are TGCGCCAGCAGCCAAACCAGGGGTTCACCCCTCCACTTT. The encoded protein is CASSQTRGSPLHF.

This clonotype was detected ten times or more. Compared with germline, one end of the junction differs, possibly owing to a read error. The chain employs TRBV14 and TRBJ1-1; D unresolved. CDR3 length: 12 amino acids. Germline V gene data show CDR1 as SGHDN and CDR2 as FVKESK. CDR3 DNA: TGTGCCAGCAGTCAAGGGCTCCATGAAGCTTTCTTT. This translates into CASSQGLHEAFF.

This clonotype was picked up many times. CDR3 in DNA: TGTGCCAGCAGTATGGCCGGGACAGGTTACGGATACGAGCAGTACTTC. It is translated as CASSMAGTGYGYEQYF. The chain is built from TRBV5-6 and TRBJ2-7; 8 bases match TRBD1. J gave up 4 bases and V 5 bases, and 14 bases lay outside the gene matches. Germline CDR1 reads SGHDT; CDR2 reads YYEEEE. This CDR3 has 16 residues. Complete variable domain (other parts from reference TRBV5-6 and TRBJ2-7): DAGVTQSPTHLIKTRGQQVTLRCSPKSGHDTVSWYQQALGQGPQFIFQYYEEEERQRGNFPDRFSGHQFPNYSSELNVNALLLGDSALYLCASSMAGTGYGYEQYFGPGTRLTVT.

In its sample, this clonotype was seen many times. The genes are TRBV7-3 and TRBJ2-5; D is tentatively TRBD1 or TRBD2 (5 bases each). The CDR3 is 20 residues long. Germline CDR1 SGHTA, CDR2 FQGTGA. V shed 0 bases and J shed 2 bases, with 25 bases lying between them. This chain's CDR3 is CASSLTPCRPQRDEQETQYF. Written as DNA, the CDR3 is TGTGCCAGCAGCTTAACCCCCTGTCGACCCCAACGGGACGAACAAGAGACCCAGTACTTC.

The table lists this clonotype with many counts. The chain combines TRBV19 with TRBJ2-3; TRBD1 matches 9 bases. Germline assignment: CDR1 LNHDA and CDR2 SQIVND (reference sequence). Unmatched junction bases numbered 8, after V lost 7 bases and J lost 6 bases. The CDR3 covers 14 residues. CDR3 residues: CASTEDRGKDTQYF. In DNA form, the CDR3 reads TGTGCCAGTACCGAGGACAGGGGCAAGGATACGCAGTATTTT.

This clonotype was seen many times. The CDR3 loop is CASSPRTSGNSEQFF. In nucleotides, the CDR3 is TGCGCCAGCAGCCCTCGGACTAGCGGGAATTCTGAGCAGTTCTTC. The chain uses TRBV5-1 and TRBJ2-1, with 12 bases aligning to TRBD2. Looked up from germline, CDR1 is SGHRS and CDR2 is YFSETQ. The CDR3 is made up of 15 amino acids. J lost 9 bases, V lost 4 bases, and 8 bases had no gene match.

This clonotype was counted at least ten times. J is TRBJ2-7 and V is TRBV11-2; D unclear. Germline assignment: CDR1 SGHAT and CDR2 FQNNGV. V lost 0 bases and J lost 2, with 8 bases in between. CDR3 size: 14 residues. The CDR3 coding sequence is TGTGCCAGCAGCTTAGAACCGGACGCCTACGAGCAGTACTTC. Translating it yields CASSLEPDAYEQYF. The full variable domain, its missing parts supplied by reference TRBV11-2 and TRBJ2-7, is EAGVAQSPRYKIIEKRQSVAFWCNPISGHATLYWYQQILGQGPKLLIQFQNNGVVDDSQLPKDRFSAERLKGVDSTLKIQPAKLEDSAVYLCASSLEPDAYEQYFGPGTRLTVT.

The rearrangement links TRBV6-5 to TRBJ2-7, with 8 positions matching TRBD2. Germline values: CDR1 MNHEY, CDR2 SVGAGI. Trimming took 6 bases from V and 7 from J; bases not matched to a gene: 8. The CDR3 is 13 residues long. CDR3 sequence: CASSQAGDLEQYF. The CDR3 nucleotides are TGTGCCAGCAGCCAAGCGGGAGATCTAGAGCAGTACTTC.

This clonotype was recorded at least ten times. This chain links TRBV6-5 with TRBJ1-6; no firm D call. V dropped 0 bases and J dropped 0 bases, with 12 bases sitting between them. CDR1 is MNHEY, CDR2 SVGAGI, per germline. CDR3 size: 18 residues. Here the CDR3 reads CASSYSILGSSYNSPLHF. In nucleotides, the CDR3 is TGTGCCAGCAGTTACTCGATTCTTGGGAGCTCCTATAATTCACCCCTCCACTTT.

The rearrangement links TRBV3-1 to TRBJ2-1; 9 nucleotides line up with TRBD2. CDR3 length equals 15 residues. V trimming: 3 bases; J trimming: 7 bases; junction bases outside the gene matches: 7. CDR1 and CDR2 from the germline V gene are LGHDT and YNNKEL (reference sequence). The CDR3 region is CASSQTLTSGNEQFF. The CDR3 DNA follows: TGTGCCAGCAGCCAGACTTTGACTAGCGGAAATGAGCAGTTCTTC.

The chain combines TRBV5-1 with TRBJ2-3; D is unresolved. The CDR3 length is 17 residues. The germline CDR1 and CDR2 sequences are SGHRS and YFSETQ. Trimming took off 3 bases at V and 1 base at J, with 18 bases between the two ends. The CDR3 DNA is TGCGCCAGCAGCTACGACGGAGCCCAACTCGGCACAGATACGCAGTATTTT. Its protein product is CASSYDGAQLGTDTQYF.

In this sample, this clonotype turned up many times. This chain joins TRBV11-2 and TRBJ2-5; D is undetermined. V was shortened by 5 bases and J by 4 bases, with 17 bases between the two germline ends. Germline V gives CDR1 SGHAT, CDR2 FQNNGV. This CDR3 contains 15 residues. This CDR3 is CASSRWEGKGETQYF. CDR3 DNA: TGTGCCAGCAGCCGTTGGGAAGGTAAAGGAGAGACCCAGTACTTC.

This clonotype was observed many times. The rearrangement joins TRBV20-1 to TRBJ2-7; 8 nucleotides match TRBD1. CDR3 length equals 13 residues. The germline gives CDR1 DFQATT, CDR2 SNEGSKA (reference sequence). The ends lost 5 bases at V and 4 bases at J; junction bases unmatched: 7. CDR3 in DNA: TGCAGTGCTCTTCCTGGACAGGGTTACGAGCAGTACTTC. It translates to CSALPGQGYEQYF.

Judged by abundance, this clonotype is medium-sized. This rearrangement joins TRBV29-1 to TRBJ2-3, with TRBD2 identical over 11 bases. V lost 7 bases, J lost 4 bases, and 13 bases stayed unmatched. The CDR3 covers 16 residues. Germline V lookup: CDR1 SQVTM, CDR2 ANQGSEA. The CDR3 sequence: CSDNTLAGAFPDTQYF. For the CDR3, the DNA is TGCAGCGACAACACACTAGCGGGAGCCTTTCCAGATACGCAGTATTTT.

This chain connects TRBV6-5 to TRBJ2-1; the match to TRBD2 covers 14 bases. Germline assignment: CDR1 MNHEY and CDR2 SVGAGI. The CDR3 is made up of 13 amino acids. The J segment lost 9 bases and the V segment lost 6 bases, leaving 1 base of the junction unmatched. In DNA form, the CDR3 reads TGTGCCAGCAGCGGACTAGCGGGAGGTGAGCAGTTCTTC. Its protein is CASSGLAGGEQFF.

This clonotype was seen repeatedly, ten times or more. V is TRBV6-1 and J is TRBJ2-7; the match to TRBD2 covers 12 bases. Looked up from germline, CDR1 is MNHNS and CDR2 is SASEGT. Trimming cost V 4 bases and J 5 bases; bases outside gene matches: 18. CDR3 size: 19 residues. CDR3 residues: CASSGRQGASLAGGHEQYF. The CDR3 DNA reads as TGTGCCAGCAGTGGACGACAGGGGGCCAGCCTAGCGGGAGGGCACGAGCAGTACTTC.

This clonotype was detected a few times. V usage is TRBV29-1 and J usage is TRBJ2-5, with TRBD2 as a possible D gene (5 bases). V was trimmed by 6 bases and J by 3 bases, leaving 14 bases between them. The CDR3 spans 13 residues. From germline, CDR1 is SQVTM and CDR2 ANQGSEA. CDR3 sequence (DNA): TGCAGCGTCCTTGGGGTGGGAGAAGAGACCCAGTACTTC. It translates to CSVLGVGEETQYF.

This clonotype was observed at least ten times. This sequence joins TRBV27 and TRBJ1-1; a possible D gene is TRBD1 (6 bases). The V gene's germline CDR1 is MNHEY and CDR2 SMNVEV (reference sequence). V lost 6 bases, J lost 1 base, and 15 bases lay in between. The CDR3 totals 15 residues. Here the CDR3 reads CASRQGFNPNTEAFF. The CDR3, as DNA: TGTGCCAGCAGACAGGGTTTCAACCCGAACACTGAAGCTTTCTTT.

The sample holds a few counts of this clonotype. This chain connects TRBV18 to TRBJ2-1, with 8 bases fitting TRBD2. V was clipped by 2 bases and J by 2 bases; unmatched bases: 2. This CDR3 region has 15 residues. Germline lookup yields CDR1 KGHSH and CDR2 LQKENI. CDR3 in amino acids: CASSPKTSAYNEQFF. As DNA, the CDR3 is TGTGCCAGCTCACCAAAGACTAGCGCCTACAATGAGCAGTTCTTC.

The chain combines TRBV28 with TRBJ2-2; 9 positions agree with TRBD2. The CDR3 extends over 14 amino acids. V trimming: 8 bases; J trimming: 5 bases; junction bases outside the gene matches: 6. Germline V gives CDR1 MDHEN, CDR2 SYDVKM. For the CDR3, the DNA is TGTGCCAGCGGGACTAGCAGACCGACCGGGGAGCTGTTTTTT. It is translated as CASGTSRPTGELFF.

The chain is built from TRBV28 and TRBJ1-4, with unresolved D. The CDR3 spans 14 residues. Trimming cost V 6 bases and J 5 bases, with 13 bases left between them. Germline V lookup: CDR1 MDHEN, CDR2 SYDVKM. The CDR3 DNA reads TGTGCCAGCAGATCGGACTTGGGGAATGAAAAACTGTTTTTT. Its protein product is CASRSDLGNEKLFF.

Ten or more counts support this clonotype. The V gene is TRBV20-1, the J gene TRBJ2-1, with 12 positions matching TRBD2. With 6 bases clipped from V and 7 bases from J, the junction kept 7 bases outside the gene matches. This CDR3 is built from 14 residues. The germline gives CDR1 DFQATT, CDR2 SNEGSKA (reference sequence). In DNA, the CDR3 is TGCAGTGCCCTAGCGGGAGGGCCGTTAAATGAGCAGTTCTTC. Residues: CSALAGGPLNEQFF.

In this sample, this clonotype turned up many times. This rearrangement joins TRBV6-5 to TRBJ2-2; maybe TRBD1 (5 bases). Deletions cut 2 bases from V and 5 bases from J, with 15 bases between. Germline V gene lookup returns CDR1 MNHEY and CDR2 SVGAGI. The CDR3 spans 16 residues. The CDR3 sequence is CASSYNSQGSTGELFF. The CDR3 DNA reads TGTGCCAGCAGTTACAATTCTCAGGGCTCAACCGGGGAGCTGTTTTTT.

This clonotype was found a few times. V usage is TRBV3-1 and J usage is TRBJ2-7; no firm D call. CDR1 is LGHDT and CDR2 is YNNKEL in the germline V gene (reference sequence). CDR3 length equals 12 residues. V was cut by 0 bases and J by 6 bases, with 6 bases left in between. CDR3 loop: CASSQDVREQYF. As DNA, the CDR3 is TGTGCCAGCAGCCAAGATGTCCGCGAGCAGTACTTC.

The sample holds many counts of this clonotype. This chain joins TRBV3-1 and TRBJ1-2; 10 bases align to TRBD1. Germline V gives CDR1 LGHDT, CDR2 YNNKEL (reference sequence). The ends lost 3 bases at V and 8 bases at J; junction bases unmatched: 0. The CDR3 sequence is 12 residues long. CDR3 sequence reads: CASSQTGGGYTF. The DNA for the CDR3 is TGTGCCAGCAGCCAGACAGGGGGCGGCTACACCTTC.

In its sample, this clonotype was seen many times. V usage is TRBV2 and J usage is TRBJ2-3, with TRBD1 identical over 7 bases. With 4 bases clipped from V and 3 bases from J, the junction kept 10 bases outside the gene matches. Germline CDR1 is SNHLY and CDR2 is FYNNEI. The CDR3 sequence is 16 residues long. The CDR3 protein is CASSGGEGAITDTQYF. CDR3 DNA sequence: TGTGCCAGCAGTGGAGGAGAGGGGGCTATTACAGATACGCAGTATTTT.

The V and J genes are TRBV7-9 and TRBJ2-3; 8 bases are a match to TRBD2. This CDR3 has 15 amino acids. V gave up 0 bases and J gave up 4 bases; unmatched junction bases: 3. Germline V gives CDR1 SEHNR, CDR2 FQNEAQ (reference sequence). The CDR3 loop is CASSLAGLAADTQYF. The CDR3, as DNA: TGTGCCAGCAGCTTAGCCGGACTAGCTGCAGATACGCAGTATTTT.